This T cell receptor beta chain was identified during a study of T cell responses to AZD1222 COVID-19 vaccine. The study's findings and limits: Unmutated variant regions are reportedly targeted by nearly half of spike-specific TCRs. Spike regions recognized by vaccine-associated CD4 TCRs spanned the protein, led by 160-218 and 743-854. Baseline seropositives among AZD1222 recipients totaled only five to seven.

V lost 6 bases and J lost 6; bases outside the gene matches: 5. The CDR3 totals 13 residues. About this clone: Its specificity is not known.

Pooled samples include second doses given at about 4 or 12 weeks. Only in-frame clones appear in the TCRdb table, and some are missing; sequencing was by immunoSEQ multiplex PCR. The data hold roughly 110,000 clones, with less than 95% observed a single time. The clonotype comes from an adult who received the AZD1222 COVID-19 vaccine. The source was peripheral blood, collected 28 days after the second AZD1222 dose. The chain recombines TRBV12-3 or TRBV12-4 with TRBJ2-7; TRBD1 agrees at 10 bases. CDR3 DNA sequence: TGTGCCAGCAGGTCCGGGACAGGGGTCGAGCAGTACTTC. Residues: CASRSGTGVEQYF.